Below, 32 T cell receptor beta chains from the same sample are listed, as sequenced in a study of blood T cells in healthy people across ages. Then a second PCR, running roughly 7 to 11 cycles, was carried out with a sample-barcoded 5' primer and a J-beta primer mix. TCRdb redid the calling of the 5' RACE reads with MiXCR, one entry per CDR3 protein. This sample carries 1,500,000 or so distinct CDR3 sequences, roughly 43% of them seen once, and the ten largest clones take about 3.8%. Material: blood. These receptor sequences come from a woman aged 18-29 years in good health.

This clonotype has a handful of counts. The chain has TRBV12-3 or TRBV12-4 and TRBJ2-5; the D call may be TRBD1 or TRBD2 (6 bases each). The tail of the sequence fits TRBJ2-7 better, so the J call may be wrong. This CDR3 region has 15 residues. CDR3 sequence reads: CASSLAYREDYEQYF. CDR3 coding DNA: TGTGCCAGCAGTTTAGCGTACAGGGAGGACTACGAGCAGTACTTC.

The chain recombines TRBV9 with TRBJ2-6; D is unresolved. The germline V and J ends were trimmed by 0 bases and 0 bases, with 13 bases remaining between them. Germline loops: CDR1 SGDLS, CDR2 YYNGEE. CDR3 length: 18 residues. The DNA for the CDR3 is TGTGCCAGCAGCGTAGGAATCTCACGGTACTCTGGGGCCAACGTCCTGACTTTC. It is translated as CASSVGISRYSGANVLTF.

The rearrangement joins TRBV15 to TRBJ1-2, with D possibly matching TRBD1 (5 bases). Trimming removed 9 bases at V and 2 bases at J, with 16 bases between. There are 14 residues in the CDR3. Germline V CDR1 and CDR2: LNHNV, YYDKDF (reference sequence). The CDR3 loop reads CATSTGDGNYGYTF. Here the CDR3 DNA reads TGTGCCACTAGTACTGGGGACGGGAACTATGGCTACACCTTC.

Notes on this clonotype: The junction differs from germline at one of its ends, possibly a read error. J is TRBJ2-5 and V is TRBV4-1, with D uncertain. The germline V gene has CDR1 MGHRA and CDR2 YSYEKL. The CDR3 spans 14 residues. The CDR3 reads CASRQFHRSETQYF. Here the CDR3 DNA reads TGCGCCAGCCGCCAATTTCATCGTAGCGAGACCCAGTACTTC.

Many counts were recorded for this clonotype. The V and J genes are TRBV29-1 and TRBJ2-5; possibly TRBD1 for D (5 bases). V shed 6 bases and J shed 0 bases, with 11 bases lying between them. This CDR3 is built from 13 residues. Germline CDR1 and CDR2: SQVTM and ANQGSEA. The CDR3 sequence is CSVGYRNQETQYF. Written as DNA, the CDR3 is TGCAGCGTCGGATACAGGAACCAAGAGACCCAGTACTTC.

The chain uses TRBV12-3 or TRBV12-4 and TRBJ2-3, with D perhaps TRBD1 (6 bases). This CDR3 region has 14 residues. V was pared by 7 bases and J by 0 bases, with 11 bases between. The CDR3 region is CASTYRVSTDTQYF. DNA of the CDR3: TGTGCCAGCACTTACAGGGTCAGCACAGATACGCAGTATTTT.

This clonotype was observed a handful of times. The V and J genes are TRBV18 and TRBJ2-5; TRBD1 or TRBD2 may be the D gene (5 bases each). Germline loops: CDR1 KGHSH, CDR2 LQKENI. This CDR3 contains 13 residues. Trimming left V 4 bases short and J 1 base short, with 7 bases between. The CDR3 here is CASSRGIQETQYF. CDR3 in DNA: TGTGCCAGCTCACGGGGGATCCAAGAGACCCAGTACTTC.

With regard to this clonotype: One end of the junction fails to match germline, which may point to a read error. The chain recombines TRBV18 with TRBJ1-2; the D is unclear. The CDR3 consists of 17 residues. Germline V lookup: CDR1 KGHSH, CDR2 LQKENI. The CDR3 sequence: CASPPIGQAHTNYGYTF. The CDR3 bases are TGTGCCAGCCCACCCATCGGGCAGGCTCATACTAACTATGGCTACACCTTC.

This clonotype was counted between two and nine times. The chain combines TRBV25-1 with TRBJ2-5; weak D call: TRBD1 (5 bases). The CDR3 sequence is 15 residues long. Trimming took off 7 bases at V and 1 base at J, with 16 bases between the two ends. Germline assignment: CDR1 MGHDK and CDR2 SYGVNS. This CDR3 reads CASTPRQTAQETQYF. As DNA, the CDR3 is TGTGCCAGCACCCCAAGACAGACGGCCCAAGAGACCCAGTACTTC.

The sample holds a few counts of this clonotype. The rearrangement joins TRBV29-1 to TRBJ1-2, with TRBD1 matching over 9 bases. The J segment lost 2 bases and the V segment lost 7 bases, leaving 8 bases of the junction unmatched. Germline V CDR1 and CDR2: SQVTM, ANQGSEA. The CDR3 extends over 14 amino acids. The CDR3 sequence: CSAGDRAGNYGYTF. CDR3 nucleotides: TGCAGCGCTGGGGACAGGGCAGGGAACTATGGCTACACCTTC.

This chain connects TRBV6-1 to TRBJ1-3; D is uncertain. This CDR3 has 15 residues. The V end lost 2 bases, the J end lost 0 bases, and 8 bases lay between the germline ends. Germline V lookup: CDR1 MNHNS, CDR2 SASEGT. CDR3 loop: CASSEHPSSGNTIYF. The DNA for the CDR3 is TGTGCCAGCAGTGAACATCCAAGCTCTGGAAACACCATATATTTT.

CDR3 residues: CASSLSPPGVPNYGYTF. The CDR3 coding sequence is TGTGCCAGCAGTTTATCGCCTCCGGGGGTTCCTAACTATGGCTACACCTTC. V gene TRBV27 combines with J gene TRBJ1-2; tentatively, D is TRBD1 (5 bases). This CDR3 region has 17 residues. Germline assignment: CDR1 MNHEY and CDR2 SMNVEV (reference sequence). The ends were cut back, 0 bases at V and 0 bases at J, with 14 bases in the middle.

Concerning this clonotype itself: One end of the junction is discordant with germline, which a read error may explain. J is TRBJ2-7 and V is TRBV7-2, with a possible D match to TRBD2 (6 bases). Per the germline V gene, CDR1 is SGHTA and CDR2 is FQGNSA. CDR3 length: 14 residues. The CDR3, as DNA: TGTGCCAGTAGCTTCTTAATGAAGGGAGGCGAGCAGTACTTC. Protein: CASSFLMKGGEQYF.

The CDR3 bases are TGTGCCAGCAGCCGACAGGGGATGAGTGTCAATGAGCAGTTCTTC. It yields the protein CASSRQGMSVNEQFF. The gene calls are TRBV12-3 or TRBV12-4 and TRBJ2-1, with 8 bases aligning to TRBD1. The J segment lost 6 bases and the V segment lost 6 bases, leaving 10 bases of the junction unmatched. The CDR3 totals 15 residues.

This chain joins TRBV7-2 and TRBJ2-5, with 13 bases fitting TRBD2. The CDR3 has 14 residues. Germline assignment: CDR1 SGHTA and CDR2 FQGNSA. V shed 6 bases, J shed 11 bases, and the junction held 9 bases outside the gene matches. The CDR3 region is CASRLAGGMGEQYF. The CDR3 DNA reads as TGTGCCAGCAGACTAGCGGGAGGGATGGGTGAGCAGTACTTC. Full variable domain (rest looked up from reference TRBV7-2 and TRBJ2-5): GAGVSQSPSNKVTEKGKDVELRCDPISGHTALYWYRQSLGQGLEFLIYFQGNSAPDKSGLPSDRFSAERTGGSVSTLTIQRTQQEDSAVYLCASRLAGGMGEQYFGPGTRLLVL.

This clonotype was seen a handful of times. This chain connects TRBV12-3 or TRBV12-4 to TRBJ1-1; TRBD1 matches 8 bases. J gave up 3 bases and V 3 bases, and 6 bases lay outside the gene matches. The CDR3 contains 15 residues. The CDR3 nucleotides read TGTGCCAGCAGTTTCCCCAGGGGGCCGGACACTGAAGCTTTCTTT. Amino acid sequence: CASSFPRGPDTEAFF.

This clonotype was observed a single time. This chain joins TRBV12-3 or TRBV12-4 and TRBJ1-1; D remains unclear. V dropped 3 bases and J dropped 4 bases, with 15 bases sitting between them. The CDR3 sequence is 15 residues long. CDR3 DNA: TGTGCCAGCAGTTTGGAGGTGTGGGGTAGCACTGAAGCTTTCTTT. Amino acid sequence: CASSLEVWGSTEAFF.

The genes are TRBV6-5 and TRBJ2-1; 11 bases line up with TRBD2. Unmatched junction bases numbered 11, after V lost 4 bases and J lost 6 bases. Per germline, CDR1 MNHEY and CDR2 SVGAGI. The CDR3 has 17 amino acids. The CDR3 reads CASSSSLLAGEVNEQFF. DNA for the CDR3: TGTGCCAGCAGTTCCTCATTACTAGCGGGGGAGGTCAATGAGCAGTTCTTC.

This clonotype has only a few counts. The chain carries TRBV29-1 and TRBJ2-5; 8 nucleotides agree with TRBD1. This CDR3 has 12 amino acids. V lost 3 bases and J lost 5; bases outside the gene matches: 2. Germline V gene data show CDR1 as SQVTM and CDR2 as ANQGSEA. CDR3 in amino acids: CSVDRGRETQYF. DNA for the CDR3: TGCAGCGTTGACAGGGGGCGGGAGACCCAGTACTTC.

The chain has TRBV20-1 and TRBJ2-1, with 7 bases identical to TRBD1. J was trimmed by 0 bases and V by 5 bases; bases with no gene match: 4. The CDR3 runs to 14 residues. The germline V gene has CDR1 DFQATT and CDR2 SNEGSKA (reference sequence). The CDR3 loop is CSAGGQYSYNEQFF. CDR3 DNA sequence: TGCAGTGCTGGGGGACAGTACTCCTACAATGAGCAGTTCTTC.

This clonotype was recorded a few times. A junction end diverges from the germline sequence, so it may reflect a read error. J is TRBJ2-1 and V is TRBV24-1; 9 bases agree with TRBD2. The CDR3 runs to 15 residues. In germline, CDR1 is KGHDR, CDR2 SFDVKD. The CDR3 bases are TGTGCCACGAGTGGCCTCCTGACTAGCGGCAATGAGCAGTTCTTC. Translation: CATSGLLTSGNEQFF.

The chain employs TRBV7-8 and TRBJ1-3; perhaps TRBD1 as D (5 bases). Germline V gene lookup returns CDR1 SGHVS and CDR2 FQNEAQ. V was clipped by 0 bases and J by 1 base, with 7 bases between them. This CDR3 is built from 15 residues. The CDR3 DNA reads TGTGCCAGCAGCTTAGCAGGGGTATCTGGAAACACCATATATTTT. It specifies CASSLAGVSGNTIYF.

This chain uses TRBV14 with TRBJ2-5, with D perhaps matching TRBD2 (5 bases). CDR3 length equals 17 residues. V lost 1 base, J lost 11 bases, and 26 bases lay in between. Germline lookup yields CDR1 SGHDN and CDR2 FVKESK. The CDR3 spells CASSQGSASLMGSEQYF. The CDR3 nucleotides are TGTGCCAGCAGCCAAGGTAGTGCGTCTTTAATGGGGAGTGAGCAGTACTTC.

This clonotype appeared many times. The chain combines TRBV9 with TRBJ2-1; D is unresolved. The CDR3 extends over 14 amino acids. The V and J ends lost 4 bases and 0 bases respectively, with 8 bases between them. The germline gives CDR1 SGDLS, CDR2 YYNGEE. CDR3 coding DNA: TGTGCCAGCAGCCGGGCCAGCTCCTACAATGAGCAGTTCTTC. This translates into CASSRASSYNEQFF.

The J gene is TRBJ2-4, the V gene TRBV10-3, with 10 nucleotides matching TRBD2. The end of the DNA is better explained by TRBJ2-7, so the J call may be wrong. CDR3 length equals 14 residues. CDR1 and CDR2 from the germline V gene are ENHRY and SYGVKD. CDR3 region: CAISDGTSVYEQYF. The DNA for the CDR3 is TGTGCCATCAGTGATGGGACTAGCGTCTACGAGCAGTACTTC.

This sequence joins TRBV12-3 or TRBV12-4 and TRBJ2-1; D remains unclear. Trimming took 6 bases from V and 2 from J, leaving 11 bases between them. The CDR3 runs to 14 residues. The CDR3 loop reads CASSPGSTYNEQFF. The CDR3 nucleotides read TGTGCCAGCAGCCCGGGTTCGACCTACAATGAGCAGTTCTTC.

This clonotype was observed a few times. V is TRBV2 and J is TRBJ2-1; D remains ambiguous. Germline CDR1 SNHLY, CDR2 FYNNEI. V shed 7 bases and J shed 5 bases, with 9 bases lying between them. CDR3 length: 12 residues. CDR3 nucleotides: TGTGCCAGCAAATACTACGACAATGAGCAGTTCTTC. Residues: CASKYYDNEQFF.

This clonotype was seen only a few times. CDR3 DNA: TGCAGTGCTAGAGCCGGGTGGTCTAACTATGGCTACACCTTC. Translating it yields CSARAGWSNYGYTF. V gene TRBV20-1 combines with J gene TRBJ1-2; D call uncertain. The V and J ends lost 1 base and 0 bases respectively, with 9 bases between them. This CDR3 has 14 residues. Germline CDR1 and CDR2: DFQATT and SNEGSKA (reference sequence).

As to this clonotype: At one end, the junction sequence differs from germline, possibly due to a read error. This chain links TRBV7-2 with TRBJ2-4; the D is unclear. TRBJ2-5 matches the DNA end more closely, so the J call is doubtful. Germline assignment: CDR1 SGHTA and CDR2 FQGNSA. The CDR3 runs 11 residues. CDR3 sequence (DNA): TGTGCCAGCAGCATCCAAGGGACCCAGTACTTC. Amino acid sequence: CASSIQGTQYF.

V and J are TRBV12-3 or TRBV12-4 and TRBJ1-2; 7 bases are shared with TRBD1. The CDR3 is 15 amino acids. V shed 4 bases and J 0 bases; nucleotides not matched to a gene: 5. The CDR3 region has the DNA TGTGCCAGCAGTTGGAGCGGACAGGCTAACTATGGCTACACCTTC. Its protein is CASSWSGQANYGYTF.

The chain carries TRBV7-2 and TRBJ2-1, with 16 bases matching TRBD2. V was pared by 1 base and J by 5 bases, with 5 bases of the junction left unmatched. This CDR3 has 18 residues. Germline V gene data show CDR1 as SGHTA and CDR2 as FQGNSA. CDR3 amino acids: CASSLVMGLAGGHNEQFF. The CDR3 DNA reads TGTGCCAGCAGCTTAGTTATGGGACTAGCGGGGGGGCACAATGAGCAGTTCTTC. Using reference TRBV7-2 and TRBJ2-1 for the parts outside the CDR3, the full variable domain is GAGVSQSPSNKVTEKGKDVELRCDPISGHTALYWYRQSLGQGLEFLIYFQGNSAPDKSGLPSDRFSAERTGGSVSTLTIQRTQQEDSAVYLCASSLVMGLAGGHNEQFFGPGTRLTVL.

This clonotype was found many times. J is TRBJ1-6 and V is TRBV6-5, with D maybe TRBD1 (6 bases). This CDR3 has 15 amino acids. Trimming stripped 5 bases from V and 5 bases from J, with 13 bases between. Germline V gene sequence: CDR1 MNHEY, CDR2 SVGAGI. CDR3 protein: CASSLGQPDNSPLHF. The CDR3 DNA sequence: TGTGCCAGCAGTCTTGGACAGCCGGATAATTCACCCCTCCACTTT.